The rows below give T cell receptor beta chains drawn from one sample of a study of blood T cell repertoires in COVID-19. This table comes from immunoSEQ multiplex PCR, and its TCRdb copy is limited to in-frame clones, with some not included. The sample records roughly 290,000 clones, 75% to 90% being singletons. The sample consisted of PBMCs or T cells enriched from blood (not recorded which). These receptors originate from a woman aged 35 to 49 who had recovered from COVID-19. The CDR3 runs from the conserved cysteine through the conserved F or W. A D gene is named only where the DNA matches it firmly. Clone size is given for some rows only: seen once, a few or many times, or a class if the clone is expanded.

j_call: TRBJ2-1
v_call: TRBV18
d_call: TRBD2
clone_size: .
cdr3_nt: TGTGCCAGCTCACCTCCCTCCCGGGCGGGAGGGTGGTTTGAGCAGTTCTTC
cdr3_aa: CASSPPSRAGGWFEQFF

j_call: TRBJ1-4
v_call: TRBV5-6
d_call: .
clone_size: .
cdr3_nt: TGTGCCAGCAGCCCGGTAGGGGCCAGCACTAATGAAAAACTGTTTTTT
cdr3_aa: CASSPVGASTNEKLFF

j_call: TRBJ2-2
v_call: TRBV5-1
d_call: .
clone_size: .
cdr3_nt: TGCGCCAGCAGCTTTGAGTCCACCGGGGAGCTGTTTTTT
cdr3_aa: CASSFESTGELFF

j_call: TRBJ2-7
v_call: TRBV5-5
d_call: .
clone_size: .
cdr3_nt: TGTGCCAGCAGCTTGGCCGGCAGGGGCTACGAGCAGTACTTC
cdr3_aa: CASSLAGRGYEQYF

j_call: TRBJ2-7
v_call: TRBV5-1
d_call: TRBD1
clone_size: .
cdr3_nt: TGCGCCAGCAGCTTGGCCAGTCGTTCGGCAGGGGGCGTCGAGCAGTACTTC
cdr3_aa: CASSLASRSAGGVEQYF

j_call: TRBJ2-2
v_call: TRBV5-4
d_call: .
clone_size: .
cdr3_nt: TGTGCCAGCAGCTTCGGTTTCGGTTCCACCGGGGAGCTGTTTTTT
cdr3_aa: CASSFGFGSTGELFF

j_call: TRBJ2-1
v_call: TRBV19
d_call: .
clone_size: .
cdr3_nt: TGTGCCAGTAGTATCAGAACGGGTGAGCAGTTCTTC
cdr3_aa: CASSIRTGEQFF

j_call: TRBJ1-4
v_call: TRBV29-1
d_call: .
clone_size: .
cdr3_nt: TGCAGCGTTGAAGAAAGAAGAGGGACTCGTCTGCGTTTT
cdr3_aa: CSVEERRGTRLRF

j_call: TRBJ2-6
v_call: TRBV5-1
d_call: TRBD2
clone_size: .
cdr3_nt: TGCGCCAGCAGCCTGAGACTAGCGGGAGTTGGTGGGGCCAACGTCCTGACTTTC
cdr3_aa: CASSLRLAGVGGANVLTF

j_call: TRBJ2-1
v_call: TRBV6-5
d_call: TRBD1
clone_size: .
cdr3_nt: TGTGCCAGCGAAGGACAGGGCTACAATGAGCAGTTCTTC
cdr3_aa: CASEGQGYNEQFF

j_call: TRBJ1-1
v_call: TRBV9
d_call: TRBD1
clone_size: .
cdr3_nt: TGTGCCAGCAGGGCTGATTGGCAGGGGGCGGAGGGGAACACTGAAGCTTTCTTT
cdr3_aa: CASRADWQGAEGNTEAFF

j_call: TRBJ1-6
v_call: TRBV5-4
d_call: .
clone_size: .
cdr3_nt: TGTGCCAGCAGCCCCTGGGGGGGGAATTCACCCCTCCACTTT
cdr3_aa: CASSPWGGNSPLHF

j_call: TRBJ2-7
v_call: TRBV5-1
d_call: .
clone_size: .
cdr3_nt: TGCGCCAGCAGCTTGACGGGTAGTACTCACGAGCAGTACTTC
cdr3_aa: CASSLTGSTHEQYF

j_call: TRBJ2-7
v_call: TRBV12-5
d_call: TRBD2
clone_size: .
cdr3_nt: TGTGCTAGTGGTCCCGGGACTAGAACCTACGAGCAGTACTTC
cdr3_aa: CASGPGTRTYEQYF

j_call: TRBJ1-2
v_call: TRBV19
d_call: .
clone_size: .
cdr3_nt: TGTGCCAGTTCACAGGGATATGGCTACACCTTC
cdr3_aa: CASSQGYGYTF

j_call: TRBJ2-1
v_call: TRBV5-1
d_call: .
clone_size: .
cdr3_nt: TGCGCCAGCAGCCCGCTGGCAGGGCATGGTGAGCAGTTCTTC
cdr3_aa: CASSPLAGHGEQFF

j_call: TRBJ2-3
v_call: TRBV19
d_call: .
clone_size: .
cdr3_nt: TGTGCCAGTAGTATGGGGCGGCCGGCAACAGATACGCAGTATTTT
cdr3_aa: CASSMGRPATDTQYF

j_call: TRBJ2-2
v_call: TRBV2
d_call: TRBD2
clone_size: .
cdr3_nt: TGTGCCAGCACCCCTACGAGTACGGGGGGGATGAACACCGGGGAGCTGTTTTTT
cdr3_aa: CASTPTSTGGMNTGELFF

j_call: TRBJ2-3
v_call: TRBV2
d_call: .
clone_size: once
cdr3_nt: TGTGCCAGCAGTGAAATCTCCCCGGGGTTTTTTACAGATACGCAGTATTTT
cdr3_aa: CASSEISPGFFTDTQYF

j_call: TRBJ2-5
v_call: TRBV5-8
d_call: TRBD2
clone_size: .
cdr3_nt: TGTGCCAGCAGCCGGGCGGGGGGGCACCAAGAGACCCAGTACTTC
cdr3_aa: CASSRAGGHQETQYF

j_call: TRBJ2-1
v_call: TRBV2
d_call: TRBD2
clone_size: .
cdr3_nt: TGTGCCAGCAGTGAGCGGGAGTGGGGGAACAATGAGCAGTTCTTC
cdr3_aa: CASSEREWGNNEQFF

j_call: TRBJ1-5
v_call: TRBV6-1
d_call: TRBD1
clone_size: .
cdr3_nt: TGTGCCAGCAGTGCCGGGACAGGGAGGTGGACCAATCAGCCCCAGCATTTT
cdr3_aa: CASSAGTGRWTNQPQHF

j_call: TRBJ1-1
v_call: TRBV21-1
d_call: .
clone_size: once
cdr3_nt: TGTGCCAGCAGCAAAGATCAAGGCAGGGCCTACACTGAAGCTTTCTTT
cdr3_aa: CASSKDQGRAYTEAFF

j_call: TRBJ1-5
v_call: TRBV19
d_call: .
clone_size: .
cdr3_nt: TGTGCCAGTAGTATGCAGATCAATCAGCCCCAGCATTTT
cdr3_aa: CASSMQINQPQHF

j_call: TRBJ1-6
v_call: TRBV5-1
d_call: .
clone_size: .
cdr3_nt: TGCGCCAGCAGCTTGGGCAGGAACTCCTATAATTCACCCCTCCACTTT
cdr3_aa: CASSLGRNSYNSPLHF

j_call: TRBJ1-1
v_call: TRBV27
d_call: .
clone_size: .
cdr3_nt: TGTGCCAGCAGTTTAGGGTCCGGGGGGGACACTGAAGCTTTCTTT
cdr3_aa: CASSLGSGGDTEAFF

j_call: TRBJ2-7
v_call: TRBV18
d_call: .
clone_size: once
cdr3_nt: TGTGCCAGCTCACCACAAGTTGGGGGGAGCTCCTACGAGCAGTACTTC
cdr3_aa: CASSPQVGGSSYEQYF

j_call: TRBJ2-7
v_call: TRBV2
d_call: TRBD1
clone_size: .
cdr3_nt: TGTGCCAGCGGCCTGGACAGGAGCTCCTACGAGCAGTACTTC
cdr3_aa: CASGLDRSSYEQYF